The present TCR beta chain was sequenced within a study of blood T cell repertoires in COVID-19. CDR1 is LGHDT, CDR2 YNNKEL, per germline (reference sequence). There are 14 residues in the CDR3. V was cut by 1 base and J by 8 bases, with 9 bases left in between. TCRdb's table, derived via immunoSEQ multiplex PCR, lists solely in-frame clones and lacks some. The sample has 130,000 to 150,000 clones; 70% to 90% are singletons. V gene TRBV3-1 (or the pseudogene TRBV3-2) combines with J gene TRBJ1-6, with D tentatively TRBD1 (5 bases). Sequenced material: peripheral blood. The receptor was isolated from an older man with acute or convalescent COVID-19. The CDR3 sequence: CASSQVSGYSPLHF. CDR3 nucleotides: TGTGCCAGCAGCCAAGTTTCAGGGTATTCACCCCTCCACTTT.